The 7 T cell receptor beta chains below were found in one sample sequenced in a study of shared clonotypes between healthy human individuals. Assay used: immunoSEQ multiplex PCR; TCRdb lists only in-frame clones, some missing. The sample consists of 2 million to 2.5 million clones, 85% to 95% of them appearing once. CD45RO-negative cells were positively selected for CCR7, leaving out terminally differentiated effector memory CD45RA+ cells. Source material: naive CD8+ T cells sorted from blood. The source is a man in his late teens or twenties in good health.

The chain combines TRBV4-3 with TRBJ1-2, with 8 bases fitting TRBD1. The junction had 13 bases not matched to a gene; V was cut back by 0 bases and J by 4 bases. The CDR3 spans 18 residues. Germline CDR1 reads LGHNA; CDR2 reads YSLEER. The CDR3 region has the DNA TGCGCCAGCAGCCAAGATATCGGACAGGGAAAGTTGGCCTATGGCTACACCTTC. Residues: CASSQDIGQGKLAYGYTF.

This chain links TRBV5-6 with TRBJ2-3; D is undetermined. Germline-derived CDR1 and CDR2 are SGHDT and YYEEEE. Trimming removed 6 bases from V and 3 bases from J, with 17 bases in between. CDR3 size: 15 residues. The CDR3 DNA follows: TGTGCCAGCACCCCCGACCCTTTCCAAACAGATACGCAGTATTTT. This sequence encodes CASTPDPFQTDTQYF.

The genes are TRBV6-6 and TRBJ1-1; D is unclear. CDR1 and CDR2 (germline): MNHNY, SVGAGI (reference sequence). This CDR3 has 15 amino acids. V lost 1 base and J 5 bases, leaving 14 bases between the germline ends. CDR3 coding DNA: TGTGCCAGCAGTTACTTTAGTCCCGAAGGGACTGAAGCTTTCTTT. It yields the protein CASSYFSPEGTEAFF.

The chain couples TRBV19 to TRBJ1-2, with D hard to call. The CDR3 spans 15 residues. Germline V gene lookup returns CDR1 LNHDA and CDR2 SQIVND (reference sequence). V lost 0 bases and J lost 4, with 12 bases in between. Here the CDR3 DNA reads TGTGCCAGTAGTATAGATGGAGGGTCAGCCTATGGCTACACCTTC. Translating gives CASSIDGGSAYGYTF.

The chain combines TRBV5-4 with TRBJ1-1, with a weak D call TRBD1 (6 bases). V was clipped by 5 bases and J by 3 bases, with 26 bases between them. This CDR3 comprises 18 residues. Germline values: CDR1 SGHNT, CDR2 YYREEE (reference sequence). The CDR3 DNA sequence: TGTGCCAGCAGTTTTCTCAGAACAGGGTTAACGGTGTACACTGAAGCTTTCTTT. As protein: CASSFLRTGLTVYTEAFF.

The chain joins TRBV21-1 to TRBJ1-5. TRBV21-1 represents a pseudogene. The CDR3 totals 12 residues. The CDR3 DNA sequence: TGTGCCAGCAGCACATTAAGTCAGCCCCAGCATTTT. This sequence encodes CASSTLSQPQHF.

This clone turned up a few times. The chain recombines TRBV4-1 with TRBJ1-2; TRBD1 matches 9 bases. CDR3 size: 18 residues. Unmatched junction bases numbered 18, after V lost 2 bases and J lost 8 bases. CDR1 and CDR2 (germline): MGHRA, YSYEKL. The CDR3 sequence: CASSQQQSRDRAGQGYTF. As DNA, the CDR3 is TGCGCCAGCAGCCAACAACAGAGCCGGGACAGGGCGGGACAAGGCTACACCTTC.